Presented here are 15 T cell receptor beta chains from one specimen sequenced in a study of cytomegalovirus exposure and HLA in healthy donors. PCR involved 60 Vbeta and 13 Jbeta primers. Produced via immunoSEQ multiplex PCR; TCRdb's table is partial and in-frame only. The data show approximately 150,000 clones, with about 71% seen just once and about 2.9% held by the top ten. The sample consisted of PBMCs. These receptors were collected from a woman aged 40 to 50 in good health and CMV-seropositive.

This clone was counted between two and nine times. The V call is TRBV7-6, the J call TRBJ1-2, with D maybe TRBD1 (5 bases). Germline CDR1 reads SGHVS; CDR2 reads FNYEAQ. The CDR3 sequence is 13 residues long. Deletions cut 5 bases from V and 6 bases from J, with 13 bases between. The CDR3 nucleotides are TGTGCCAGCAGCCCAGGGTGGGCCAATGGCTACACCTTC. Its protein is CASSPGWANGYTF.

This chain links TRBV5-4 with TRBJ2-1; TRBD2 matches 9 bases. Germline CDR1 is SGHNT and CDR2 is YYREEE (reference sequence). This CDR3 is 15 amino acids long. V was clipped by 4 bases and J by 6 bases; unmatched bases: 8. Written as DNA, the CDR3 is TGTGCCAGCAGCCTCGGGACTAGCTCCCCCAATGAGCAGTTCTTC. This encodes CASSLGTSSPNEQFF.

This clone has more than one count but fewer than ten. This sequence joins TRBV7-6 and TRBJ1-3, with 9 bases matching TRBD1. This CDR3 spans 15 amino acids. The V gene end was trimmed by 5 bases and the J gene end by 8 bases; junction bases not matched to a gene: 10. Germline lookup yields CDR1 SGHVS and CDR2 FNYEAQ. Written as DNA, the CDR3 is TGTGCCAGCAGCCGCACAGGGACAGGGTGGGACACCATATATTTT. It translates to CASSRTGTGWDTIYF.

The J gene is TRBJ1-4, the V gene TRBV6-1; the match to TRBD1 covers 8 bases. CDR1 and CDR2 (germline): MNHNS, SASEGT. CDR3 length equals 14 residues. After removal of 1 base from V and 11 bases from J, the junction contained 6 bases not matched to a gene. Here the CDR3 reads CASSEGTGMGKLFF. The CDR3 DNA sequence: TGTGCCAGCAGTGAAGGGACAGGGATGGGGAAACTGTTTTTT.

V usage is TRBV7-2 and J usage is TRBJ2-5; TRBD2 is a possible D gene (6 bases). Germline lookup yields CDR1 SGHTA and CDR2 FQGNSA. This CDR3 has 16 residues. The germline V and J ends were trimmed by 6 bases and 2 bases, with 19 bases remaining between them. CDR3 sequence (DNA): TGTGCCAGCAGTGGGACGACCGGGGGTTCACAAGAGACCCAGTACTTC. Its translation: CASSGTTGGSQETQYF.

This clone was counted a few times. This chain connects TRBV7-9 to TRBJ2-4, with 9 bases that match TRBD2. With V trimmed by 5 bases and J by 0 bases, 8 bases remained unmatched. Germline V gene sequence: CDR1 SEHNR, CDR2 FQNEAQ (reference sequence). This CDR3 spans 17 amino acids. DNA of the CDR3: TGTGCCAGCAGCCCGACTAGCGGCCCGATAGCCAAAAACATTCAGTACTTC. It encodes CASSPTSGPIAKNIQYF.

The chain combines TRBV9 with TRBJ2-1, with 14 bases fitting TRBD2. The germline V gene has CDR1 SGDLS and CDR2 YYNGEE. V was clipped by 3 bases and J by 9 bases; unmatched bases: 2. This CDR3 contains 14 residues. The CDR3 DNA reads TGTGCCAGCAGCGAGACTAGCGGGAGGGGTGAGCAGTTCTTC. It yields the protein CASSETSGRGEQFF.

The rearrangement uses TRBV4-1 and TRBJ2-5, with a weak D call TRBD1 (5 bases). Trimming cost V 0 bases and J 4 bases, with 12 bases left between them. CDR3 size: 15 residues. The germline V gene encodes CDR1 MGHRA and CDR2 YSYEKL. The CDR3 is CASSQDWGSLETQYF. In DNA, the CDR3 is TGCGCCAGCAGCCAAGACTGGGGCTCGTTAGAGACCCAGTACTTC.

The rearrangement joins TRBV7-3 to TRBJ2-2; 9 bases align to TRBD1. J lost 4 bases, V lost 5 bases, and 5 bases had no gene match. Germline lookup yields CDR1 SGHTA and CDR2 FQGTGA. The CDR3 has 15 residues. CDR3 amino acids: CASSRTGDGTGELFF. The CDR3, as DNA: TGTGCCAGCAGCAGGACAGGGGATGGCACCGGGGAGCTGTTTTTT.

The V call is TRBV2, the J call TRBJ2-1, with D perhaps TRBD2 (5 bases). With 3 bases removed from V and 5 bases from J, the gap between germline ends came to 20 bases. The CDR3 extends over 17 amino acids. CDR1 is SNHLY and CDR2 is FYNNEI in the germline V gene. CDR3 DNA: TGTGCCAGCAGTGACGGAGTCGGGGTCGACCCGGACAATGAGCAGTTCTTC. Translating gives CASSDGVGVDPDNEQFF.

The rearrangement uses TRBV29-1 and TRBJ2-3; TRBD2 matches 8 bases. V was clipped by 3 bases and J by 6 bases; unmatched bases: 5. This CDR3 is built from 13 residues. In germline, CDR1 is SQVTM, CDR2 ANQGSEA. The CDR3 loop reads CSVDFGGRDTQYF. For the CDR3, the DNA is TGCAGCGTTGACTTTGGCGGGAGGGATACGCAGTATTTT.

The CDR3 region is CATSRADRAKGYTF. In nucleotides, the CDR3 is TGTGCCACCAGCAGAGCAGACAGGGCGAAGGGCTACACCTTC. J is TRBJ1-2 and V is TRBV15; 7 positions match TRBD1. Per the germline V gene, CDR1 is LNHNV and CDR2 is YYDKDF (reference sequence). V lost 1 base to trimming and J lost 8 bases; unmatched junction nucleotides: 7. The CDR3 spans 14 residues. The whole variable domain, filled in from reference TRBV15 and TRBJ1-2, reads DAMVIQNPRYQVTQFGKPVTLSCSQTLNHNVMYWYQQKSSQAPKLLFHYYDKDFNNEADTPDNFQSRRPNTSFCFLDIRSPGLGDTAMYLCATSRADRAKGYTFGSGTRLTVV.

The V and J genes are TRBV19 and TRBJ2-2; 9 positions agree with TRBD1. Germline V gene data show CDR1 as LNHDA and CDR2 as SQIVND (reference sequence). The CDR3 consists of 16 residues. V shed 5 bases and J 3 bases; nucleotides not matched to a gene: 7. The CDR3 sequence is CASSLTGGIDTGELFF. CDR3 DNA sequence: TGTGCCAGTAGTTTAACAGGGGGCATCGACACCGGGGAGCTGTTTTTT.

The chain recombines TRBV29-1 with TRBJ1-2; TRBD1 might be the D (5 bases). V lost 4 bases, J lost 8 bases, and 11 bases lay in between. The CDR3 contains 11 residues. Germline lookup yields CDR1 SQVTM and CDR2 ANQGSEA. The CDR3 is CSVGGGNGYTF. CDR3 nucleotide sequence: TGCAGCGTTGGCGGGGGGAACGGCTACACCTTC.

In this sample, this clone turned up a few times. The V gene is TRBV4-2, the J gene TRBJ1-1, with D unclear. CDR3 length: 12 amino acids. CDR1 is LGHNA, CDR2 YNFKEQ, per germline. V shed 6 bases and J shed 6 bases, with 11 bases lying between them. CDR3 nucleotides: TGTGCCAGCAGTCCCCAGGTGCCTGAAGCTTTCTTT. The encoded protein is CASSPQVPEAFF.